This TCR beta chain originates from a study of glioma-infiltrating T cells. Using RNA template, CDR3s of TCR alpha and beta were amplified with iRepertoire arm-PCR. TCRdb passed the multiplex PCR reads through MiXCR, listing each CDR3 protein once. The repertoire holds over 70,000 distinct CDR3 sequences, with about a quarter as singletons. This CDR3 has 14 residues. Germline values: CDR1 ENHRY, CDR2 SYGVKD. Notes on this clonotype: A read error is possible here, since a much larger clone lies one base away.

The TCR comes from a human donor with low-grade glioma or glioblastoma, undergoing nonglioma brain surgery, or in good health (not recorded which). The V and J genes are TRBV10-3 and TRBJ2-1; 8 bases align to TRBD2. Sequenced: glioma tissue, nonneoplastic brain tissue, or PBMCs (not recorded which). CDR3 nucleotide sequence: TGTGCCACCCGACTAGCGAGGGGATACATTGAGCAGTTCTTC. This codes for CATRLARGYIEQFF.